The clone carrying this T cell receptor beta chain was observed a handful of times. This CDR3 is 15 amino acids long. Germline V gene data show CDR1 as MNHEY and CDR2 as SVGAGI. V was trimmed by 2 bases and J by 3 bases, leaving 13 bases between them. Sequencing was performed with immunoSEQ multiplex PCR; in TCRdb, only in-frame clones are kept and a portion is missing. The profile shows some 79,000 clones, about 90% of them singletons. This sample was included in a study of control samples from healthy donors and cancer patients. The sequence was collected from a woman aged 50 to 60 in good health. The sample consisted of blood. This chain uses TRBV6-5 with TRBJ1-2; TRBD1 might be the D (6 bases). CDR3 protein: CASSYTGRADYGYTF. DNA of the CDR3: TGTGCCAGCAGTTACACAGGGCGCGCGGACTATGGCTACACCTTC.